These 12 T cell receptor beta chains originate from one sample sequenced in a study of blood T cell repertoires in COVID-19 (TCRdb year 2020). Receptors were amplified or captured by the immunoSEQ multiplex PCR assay. Sourced from immuneACCESS, this table was stored by TCRdb with only in-frame sequences that have V and J called. A share of the clones is absent; for the studies checked, an unresolved V gene accounts for under half, and the remainder has no known explanation. For this sample there are 200,000 to 250,000 clones; roughly 82% appear just once. 9% to 15% of the sample goes to the ten largest clones. Source material: peripheral blood. The receptor source for this set is an elderly man with acute or convalescent COVID-19.

The rearrangement links TRBV5-4 to TRBJ1-3; no definite D call. Trimming stripped 0 bases from V and 2 bases from J, with 9 bases between. The V gene's germline CDR1 is SGHNT and CDR2 YYREEE (reference sequence). This CDR3 contains 15 residues. CDR3 nucleotides: TGTGCCAGCAGCTTGGAGACCCAGGCTGGAAACACCATATATTTT. Protein sequence: CASSLETQAGNTIYF.

Comment on this clone: Additional DNA sequences in this sample encode the identical CDR3. CDR3 sequence reads: CASSLRGNTIYF. The CDR3 region has the DNA TGTGCCAGCAGTTTGAGGGGAAACACCATATATTTT. V and J are TRBV12-3 or TRBV12-4 and TRBJ1-3; D is undetermined. CDR3 size: 12 residues. Between the trimmed V and J ends, which lost 3 bases and 4 bases, there was a span of 4 bases.

The V gene is TRBV28, the J gene TRBJ1-2, with D perhaps matching TRBD1 (5 bases). CDR1 is MDHEN and CDR2 is SYDVKM in the germline V gene. This CDR3 spans 16 amino acids. The ends were cut back, 6 bases at V and 5 bases at J, with 22 bases in the middle. The CDR3 DNA reads as TGTGCCAGCAGCGATCGAGGTCGGGGGGACCAATATGGCTACACCTTC. Amino acids: CASSDRGRGDQYGYTF.

The chain combines TRBV5-1 with TRBJ2-3; D may be TRBD2 (5 bases). This CDR3 has 16 residues. Trimming pared 0 bases from V and 2 bases from J, leaving 13 bases between. Germline CDR1 and CDR2: SGHRS and YFSETQ. The CDR3 bases are TGCGCCAGCAGCTTGGGGCTAGCCTACTTCACAGATACGCAGTATTTT. This gives the protein CASSLGLAYFTDTQYF.

The V gene is TRBV2, the J gene TRBJ1-1; D is unclear. The CDR3 covers 13 residues. V was clipped by 4 bases and J by 0 bases, with 6 bases between them. Per the germline V gene, CDR1 is SNHLY and CDR2 is FYNNEI. CDR3 nucleotides: TGTGCCAGCAGTGTGGGCGTGAACACTGAAGCTTTCTTT. It translates to CASSVGVNTEAFF.

The genes are TRBV3-1 (or the pseudogene TRBV3-2) and TRBJ2-5, with 8 bases lining up with TRBD1. Germline values: CDR1 LGHDT, CDR2 YNNKEL (reference sequence). The trim removed 4 bases at V and 5 bases at J, leaving 12 bases unmatched. The CDR3 covers 16 residues. CDR3 nucleotide sequence: TGTGCCAGCAGCCGGCTCCTCGGACAGGGTGAGGAGACCCAGTACTTC. Translation: CASSRLLGQGEETQYF.

The chain is built from TRBV7-2 and TRBJ1-2, with 7 bases that match TRBD1. Looked up from germline, CDR1 is SGHTA and CDR2 is FQGNSA. The CDR3 is 16 amino acids. The V and J ends lost 1 base and 0 bases, in that order; junction bases with no gene match: 5. The CDR3 sequence: CASSLGSGTANYGYTF. CDR3 bases: TGTGCCAGCAGCTTAGGTTCCGGGACAGCTAACTATGGCTACACCTTC.

The gene calls are TRBV6-6 and TRBJ2-3; D not resolved. The CDR3 length is 12 residues. Germline V gene sequence: CDR1 MNHNY, CDR2 SVGAGI (reference sequence). Deletions cut 0 bases from V and 10 bases from J, with 8 bases between. The CDR3 loop reads CASSYSSAAQYF. The CDR3 DNA reads as TGTGCCAGCAGTTACTCGTCCGCGGCGCAGTATTTT.

This rearrangement joins TRBV7-6 to TRBJ2-1; the match to TRBD2 covers 9 bases. With 2 bases clipped from V and 4 bases from J, the junction kept 6 bases outside the gene matches. CDR1 is SGHVS and CDR2 is FNYEAQ in the germline V gene. The CDR3 is made up of 16 amino acids. CDR3: CASSLTTAGGYNEQFF. The CDR3 DNA reads as TGTGCCAGCAGCTTAACAACGGCGGGGGGGTACAATGAGCAGTTCTTC.

The CDR3 spells CASSIPGQPIEPQHF. In DNA, the CDR3 is TGTGCCAGTAGTATCCCGGGACAGCCTATCGAGCCCCAGCATTTT. The gene calls are TRBV19 and TRBJ1-5; 7 bases align to TRBD1. The CDR3 contains 15 residues. CDR1 LNHDA and CDR2 SQIVND come from the germline V gene (reference sequence). Trimming cost V 3 bases and J 8 bases; bases outside gene matches: 10.

This chain links TRBV2 with TRBJ2-7, with a tentative D call TRBD1 (6 bases). This CDR3 contains 18 residues. V lost 5 bases to trimming and J lost 0 bases, with 23 bases between them. Germline CDR1 reads SNHLY; CDR2 reads FYNNEI. In nucleotides, the CDR3 is TGTGCCAGCAGTAGGACACCGGGACACATTTTAAGCTCCTACGAGCAGTACTTC. Translated, it gives CASSRTPGHILSSYEQYF.

The V and J genes are TRBV6-6 and TRBJ2-1, with D hard to call. The germline V gene has CDR1 MNHNY and CDR2 SVGAGI (reference sequence). The V gene lost 2 bases and the J gene lost 0 bases, with 5 bases spanning the gap. The CDR3 has 14 residues. The CDR3 loop reads CASSYMSSYNEQFF. DNA of the CDR3: TGTGCCAGCAGTTACATGAGCTCCTACAATGAGCAGTTCTTC.